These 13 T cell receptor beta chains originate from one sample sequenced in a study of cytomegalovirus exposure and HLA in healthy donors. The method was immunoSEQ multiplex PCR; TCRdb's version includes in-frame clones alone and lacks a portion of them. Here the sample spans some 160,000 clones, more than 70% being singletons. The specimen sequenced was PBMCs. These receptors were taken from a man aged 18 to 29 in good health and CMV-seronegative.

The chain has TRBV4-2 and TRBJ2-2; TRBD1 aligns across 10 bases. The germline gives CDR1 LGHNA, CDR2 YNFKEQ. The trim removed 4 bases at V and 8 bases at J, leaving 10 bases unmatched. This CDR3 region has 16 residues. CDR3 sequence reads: CASSLGTGAAEGELFF. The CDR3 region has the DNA TGTGCCAGCAGCCTTGGGACAGGGGCCGCGGAGGGGGAGCTGTTTTTT.

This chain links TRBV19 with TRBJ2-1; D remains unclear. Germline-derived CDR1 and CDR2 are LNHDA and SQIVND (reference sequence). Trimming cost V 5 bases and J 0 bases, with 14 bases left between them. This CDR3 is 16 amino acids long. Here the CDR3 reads CASSSPQRSSYNEQFF. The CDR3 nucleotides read TGTGCCAGTAGTTCTCCCCAACGTAGCTCCTACAATGAGCAGTTCTTC. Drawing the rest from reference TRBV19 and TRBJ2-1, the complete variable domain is DGGITQSPKYLFRKEGQNVTLSCEQNLNHDAMYWYRQDPGQGLRLIYYSQIVNDFQKGDIAEGYSVSREKKESFPLTVTSAQKNPTAFYLCASSSPQRSSYNEQFFGPGTRLTVL.

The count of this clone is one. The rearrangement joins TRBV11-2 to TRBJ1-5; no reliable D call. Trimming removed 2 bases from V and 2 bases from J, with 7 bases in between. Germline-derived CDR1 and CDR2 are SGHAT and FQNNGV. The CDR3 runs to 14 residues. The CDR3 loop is CASSLIVRNQPQHF. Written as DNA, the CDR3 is TGTGCCAGCAGCTTAATAGTCCGCAATCAGCCCCAGCATTTT.

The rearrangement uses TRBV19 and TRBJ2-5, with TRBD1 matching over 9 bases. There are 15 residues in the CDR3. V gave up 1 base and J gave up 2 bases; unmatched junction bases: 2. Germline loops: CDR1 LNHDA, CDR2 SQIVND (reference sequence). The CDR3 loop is CASSIGTGAQETQYF. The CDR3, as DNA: TGTGCCAGTAGTATAGGGACAGGGGCACAAGAGACCCAGTACTTC.

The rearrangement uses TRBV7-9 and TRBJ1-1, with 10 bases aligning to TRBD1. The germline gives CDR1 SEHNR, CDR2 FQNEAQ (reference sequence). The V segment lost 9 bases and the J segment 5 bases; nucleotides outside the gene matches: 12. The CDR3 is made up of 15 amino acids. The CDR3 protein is CASGQGDLGGTEAFF. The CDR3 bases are TGTGCCAGTGGACAGGGGGACCTAGGTGGAACTGAAGCTTTCTTT. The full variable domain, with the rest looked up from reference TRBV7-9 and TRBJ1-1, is DTGVSQNPRHKITKRGQNVTFRCDPISEHNRLYWYRQTLGQGPEFLTYFQNEAQLEKSRLLSDRFSAERPKGSFSTLEIQRTEQGDSAMYLCASGQGDLGGTEAFFGQGTRLTVV.

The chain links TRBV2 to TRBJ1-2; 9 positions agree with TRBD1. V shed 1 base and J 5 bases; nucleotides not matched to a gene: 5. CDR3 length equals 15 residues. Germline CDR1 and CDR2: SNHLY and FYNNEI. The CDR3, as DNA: TGTGCCAGCAGTGAAGAAGGACAGGGGTGGTATGGCTACACCTTC. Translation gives CASSEEGQGWYGYTF. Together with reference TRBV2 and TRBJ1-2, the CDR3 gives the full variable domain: EPEVTQTPSHQVTQMGQEVILRCVPISNHLYFYWYRQILGQKVEFLVSFYNNEISEKSEIFDDQFSVERPDGSNFTLKIRSTKLEDSAMYFCASSEEGQGWYGYTFGSGTRLTVV.

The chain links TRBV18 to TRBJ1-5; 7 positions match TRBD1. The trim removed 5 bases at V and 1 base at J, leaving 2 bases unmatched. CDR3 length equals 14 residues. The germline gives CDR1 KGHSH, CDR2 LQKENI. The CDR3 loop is CASSARGSNQPQHF. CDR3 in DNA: TGTGCCAGCTCAGCCAGGGGGAGCAATCAGCCCCAGCATTTT.

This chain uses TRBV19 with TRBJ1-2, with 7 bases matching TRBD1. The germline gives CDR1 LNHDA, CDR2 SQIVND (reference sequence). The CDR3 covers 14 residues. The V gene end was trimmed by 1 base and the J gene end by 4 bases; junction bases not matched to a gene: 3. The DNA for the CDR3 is TGTGCCAGTAGTATAGGACAGGGCTCCTATGGCTACACCTTC. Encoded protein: CASSIGQGSYGYTF.

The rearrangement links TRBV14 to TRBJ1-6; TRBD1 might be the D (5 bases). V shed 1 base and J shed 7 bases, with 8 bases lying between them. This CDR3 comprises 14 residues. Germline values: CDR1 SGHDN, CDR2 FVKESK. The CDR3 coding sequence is TGTGCCAGCAGCCAAGGACAGCCAAATTCACCCCTCCACTTT. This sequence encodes CASSQGQPNSPLHF.

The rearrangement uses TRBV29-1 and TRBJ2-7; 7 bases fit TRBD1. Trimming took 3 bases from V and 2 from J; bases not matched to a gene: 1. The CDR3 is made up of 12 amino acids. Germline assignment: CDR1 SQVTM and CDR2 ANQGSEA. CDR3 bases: TGCAGCGTTGAGGGACAGCCCTACGAGCAGTACTTC. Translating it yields CSVEGQPYEQYF.

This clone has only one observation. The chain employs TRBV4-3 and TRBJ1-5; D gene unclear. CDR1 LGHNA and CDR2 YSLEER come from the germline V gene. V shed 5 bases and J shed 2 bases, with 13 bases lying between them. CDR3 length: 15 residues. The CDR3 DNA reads TGCGCCAGCAGCAAGTACCACGGGGGCAATCAGCCCCAGCATTTT. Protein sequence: CASSKYHGGNQPQHF.

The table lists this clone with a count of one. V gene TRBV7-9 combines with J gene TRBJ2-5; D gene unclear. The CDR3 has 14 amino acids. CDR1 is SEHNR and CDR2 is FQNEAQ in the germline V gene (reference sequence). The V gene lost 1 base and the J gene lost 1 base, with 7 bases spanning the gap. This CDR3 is CASSLGGSQETQYF. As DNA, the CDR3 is TGTGCCAGCAGCTTAGGAGGCAGCCAAGAGACCCAGTACTTC.

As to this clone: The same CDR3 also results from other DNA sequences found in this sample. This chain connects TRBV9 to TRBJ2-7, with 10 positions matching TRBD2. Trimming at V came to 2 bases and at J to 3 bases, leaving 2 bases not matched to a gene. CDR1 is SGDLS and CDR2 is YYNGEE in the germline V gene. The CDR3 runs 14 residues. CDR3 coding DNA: TGTGCCAGCAGCGTTTCTAGCGGGAGCTACGAGCAGTACTTC. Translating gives CASSVSSGSYEQYF. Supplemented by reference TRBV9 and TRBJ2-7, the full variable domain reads DSGVTQTPKHLITATGQRVTLRCSPRSGDLSVYWYQQSLDQGLQFLIQYYNGEERAKGNILERFSAQQFPDLHSELNLSSLELGDSALYFCASSVSSGSYEQYFGPGTRLTVT.